Here is one T cell receptor beta chain with its context. This clone was observed once. This clone's antigen is unknown. Base qualities are not provided; no much larger clone lies one nucleotide away. These data are taken from a study of T cell responses to AZD1222 COVID-19 vaccine (dated by TCRdb to the early 2020s). Regarding the complete study: A total of approximately 240 trial participants underwent TCR sequencing, of whom about 210 had received two doses of AZD1222 and 26 had received two doses of the MenACWY control vaccine. Trial participants were enrolled by age into 18-55, 56-69 and 70-plus year subgroups, with roughly 150, 30 and 60 TCR-sequenced participants respectively. What the study reported, not specific to this receptor: Only 5 to 7 AZD1222 recipients were SARS-CoV-2 seropositive at baseline, limiting conclusions about previously exposed vaccinees. No day 14 peak-response samples were available, so repertoires were characterized only after the peak T cell response. The 56-69-year group was small, and its depth increase did not reach significance, likely because of low power. Reportedly, close to half of the unique spike-specific TCRs recognized epitopes lying outside the regions that are mutated in the B.1.351 and B.1.1.7 variants. A significant rise in spike-specific TCR breadth and depth was observed after two AZD1222 doses relative to day 0 and relative to MenACWY recipients. Participants were mostly white British, with more females than males. The authors suggested clonal diversity may have been underestimated. Vaccine-associated CD4 TCRs spanned the whole spike protein, with dominant responses in regions 160-218 and 743-854.

The intended sense of this specimen's time point label: about 28 days (+/-7) after the second vaccine dose. AZD1222 recipients whose second dose came at about 4 weeks and those whose second dose came at about 12 weeks were combined into one group, since spike-specific TCR depth and breadth did not differ between the two schedules. Vaccinee samples were obtained from the UK trials COV001 and COV002, which included a single-blind randomized controlled phase 2/3 trial of AZD1222 (ChAdOx1 nCoV-19) in healthy adults. For TCRbeta chain sequencing, PBMC samples were collected from trial participants at day 0 and at day 28 after the second dose. From cysteine to phenylalanine, the CDR3 is 12 amino acids long. Of the read, only the CDR3 DNA is kept; its 36 bases are in frame from base 1. Reading the germline V gene gives CDR1 SGHTA and CDR2 FQGTGA. V is reduced by 4 bases and J by 2 bases, leaving a spacing of 4 bases between them.

The CDR3 regions of human TCRbeta chains were analyzed by immunosequencing. The original methods were these. Repertoire TCRs were checked for matches against a reference library of SARS-CoV-2-specific TCRs that had been generated using the MIRA antigen-specificity platform. Breadth meant the fraction of unique TCRs that were SARS-CoV-2-associated, whereas depth meant the fraction of total T cells that were SARS-CoV-2-associated. Using the MIRA data, every spike-specific TCR was mapped to the spike region that the TCR reacted to and assigned to either a CD4 or a CD8 class. Log10-transformed breadth and depth values were compared by one-way ANOVA with Sidak's multiple comparisons tests. The source is immuneACCESS, and TCRdb retained only in-frame sequences with V and J called. Part of the clones is not carried over; for the studies checked, unresolved V genes explain less than half of this, and the remainder is unexplained. The DNA was the basis for D and trimming; V, J and clone size are from that table. The sample table contains roughly 80,000 clones; only one count was recorded for around nine tenths of them. The ten largest account for around a tenth of the sample.

The receptor's source is an adult who received the AZD1222 COVID-19 vaccine. Source: peripheral blood, taken 28 days after the second AZD1222 dose. Recombination joined TRBV7-3 with TRBJ2-3; there is no confident call for the D gene. The DNA sequence is TGTGCCAGCAGCTCCAACACAGATACGCAGTATTTT. Translated, this is CASSSNTDTQYF.